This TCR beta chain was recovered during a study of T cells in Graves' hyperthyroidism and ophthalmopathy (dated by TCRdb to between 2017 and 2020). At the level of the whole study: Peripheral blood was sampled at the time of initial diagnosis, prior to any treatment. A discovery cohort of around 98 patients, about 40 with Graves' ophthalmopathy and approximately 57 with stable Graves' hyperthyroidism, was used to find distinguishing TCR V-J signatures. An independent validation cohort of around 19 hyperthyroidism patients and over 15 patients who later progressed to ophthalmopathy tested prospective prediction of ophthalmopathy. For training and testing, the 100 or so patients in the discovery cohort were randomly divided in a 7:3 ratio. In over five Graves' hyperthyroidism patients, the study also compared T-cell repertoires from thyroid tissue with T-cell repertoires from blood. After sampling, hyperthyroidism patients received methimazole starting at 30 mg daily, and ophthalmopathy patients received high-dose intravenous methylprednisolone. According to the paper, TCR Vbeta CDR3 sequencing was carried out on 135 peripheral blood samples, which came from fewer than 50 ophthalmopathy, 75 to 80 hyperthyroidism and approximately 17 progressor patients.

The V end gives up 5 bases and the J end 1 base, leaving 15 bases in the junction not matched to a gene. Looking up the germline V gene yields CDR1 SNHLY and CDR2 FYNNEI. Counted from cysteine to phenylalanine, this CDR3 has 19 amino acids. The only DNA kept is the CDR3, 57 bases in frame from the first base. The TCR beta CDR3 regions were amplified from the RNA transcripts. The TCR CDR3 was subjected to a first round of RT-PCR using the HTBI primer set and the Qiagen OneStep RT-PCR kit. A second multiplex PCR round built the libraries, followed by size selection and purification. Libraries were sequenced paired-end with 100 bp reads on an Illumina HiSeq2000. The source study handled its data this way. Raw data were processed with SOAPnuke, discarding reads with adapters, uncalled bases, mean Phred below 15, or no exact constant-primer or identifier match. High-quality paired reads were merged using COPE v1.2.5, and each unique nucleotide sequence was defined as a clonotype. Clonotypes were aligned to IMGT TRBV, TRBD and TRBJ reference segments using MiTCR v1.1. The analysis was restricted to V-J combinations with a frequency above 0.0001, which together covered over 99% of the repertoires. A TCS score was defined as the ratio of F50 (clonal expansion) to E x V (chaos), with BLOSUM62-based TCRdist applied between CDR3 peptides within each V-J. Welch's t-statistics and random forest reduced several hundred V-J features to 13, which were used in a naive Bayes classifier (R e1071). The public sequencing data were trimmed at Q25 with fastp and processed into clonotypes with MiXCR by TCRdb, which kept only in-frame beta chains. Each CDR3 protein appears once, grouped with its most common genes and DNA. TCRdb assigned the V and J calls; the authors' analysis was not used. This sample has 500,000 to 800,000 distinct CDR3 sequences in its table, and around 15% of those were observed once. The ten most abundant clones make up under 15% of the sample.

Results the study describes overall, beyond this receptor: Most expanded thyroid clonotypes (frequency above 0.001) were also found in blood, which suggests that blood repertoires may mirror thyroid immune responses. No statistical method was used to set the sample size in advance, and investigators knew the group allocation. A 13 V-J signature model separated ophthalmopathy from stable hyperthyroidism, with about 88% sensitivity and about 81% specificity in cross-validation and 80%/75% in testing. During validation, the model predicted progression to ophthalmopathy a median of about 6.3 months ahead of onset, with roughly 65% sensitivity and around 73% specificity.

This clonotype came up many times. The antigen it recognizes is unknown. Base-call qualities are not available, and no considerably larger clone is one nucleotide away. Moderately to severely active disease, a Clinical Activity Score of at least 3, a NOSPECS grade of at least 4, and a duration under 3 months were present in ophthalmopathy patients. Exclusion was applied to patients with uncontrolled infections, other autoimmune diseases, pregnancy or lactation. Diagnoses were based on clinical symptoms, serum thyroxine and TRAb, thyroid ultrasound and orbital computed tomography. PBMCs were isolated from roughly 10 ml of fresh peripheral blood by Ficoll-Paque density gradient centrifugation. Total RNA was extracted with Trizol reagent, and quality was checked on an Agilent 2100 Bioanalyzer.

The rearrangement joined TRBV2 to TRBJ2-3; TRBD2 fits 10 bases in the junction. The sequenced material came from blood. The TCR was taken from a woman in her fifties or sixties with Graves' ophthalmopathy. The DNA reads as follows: TGTGCCAGCAGTCATCGGCTGGGAGCGGGAGGGCCAGGCACAGATACGCAGTATTTT. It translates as CASSHRLGAGGPGTDTQYF.